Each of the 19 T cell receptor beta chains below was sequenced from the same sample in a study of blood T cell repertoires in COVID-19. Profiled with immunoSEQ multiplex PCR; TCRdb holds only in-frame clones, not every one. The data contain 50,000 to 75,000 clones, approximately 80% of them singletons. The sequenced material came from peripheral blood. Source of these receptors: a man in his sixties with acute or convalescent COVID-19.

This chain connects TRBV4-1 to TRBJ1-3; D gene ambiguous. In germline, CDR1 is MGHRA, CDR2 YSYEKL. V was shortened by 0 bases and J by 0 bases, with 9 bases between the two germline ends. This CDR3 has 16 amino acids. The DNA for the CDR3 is TGCGCCAGCAGCCAAGACCAGGCCTTCTCTGGAAACACCATATATTTT. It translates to CASSQDQAFSGNTIYF.

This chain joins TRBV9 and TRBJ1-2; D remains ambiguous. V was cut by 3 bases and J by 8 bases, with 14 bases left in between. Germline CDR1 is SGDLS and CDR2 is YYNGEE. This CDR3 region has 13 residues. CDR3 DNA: TGTGCCAGCAGCGCCCACGCCGATGCGGGCTACACCTTC. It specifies CASSAHADAGYTF.

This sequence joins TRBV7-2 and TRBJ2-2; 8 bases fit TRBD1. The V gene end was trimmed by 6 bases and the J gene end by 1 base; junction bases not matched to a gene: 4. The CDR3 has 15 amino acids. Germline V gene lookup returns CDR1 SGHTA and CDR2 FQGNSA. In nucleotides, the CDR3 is TGTGCCAGCAGTAACAGGGGGATGAACACCGGGGAGCTGTTTTTT. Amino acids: CASSNRGMNTGELFF.

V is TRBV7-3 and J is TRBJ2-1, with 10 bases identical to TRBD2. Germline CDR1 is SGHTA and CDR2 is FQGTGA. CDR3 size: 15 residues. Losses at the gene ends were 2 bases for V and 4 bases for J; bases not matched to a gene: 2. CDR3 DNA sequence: TGTGCCAGCAGCTTACAAGCGGGAGGGTACAATGAGCAGTTCTTC. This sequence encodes CASSLQAGGYNEQFF.

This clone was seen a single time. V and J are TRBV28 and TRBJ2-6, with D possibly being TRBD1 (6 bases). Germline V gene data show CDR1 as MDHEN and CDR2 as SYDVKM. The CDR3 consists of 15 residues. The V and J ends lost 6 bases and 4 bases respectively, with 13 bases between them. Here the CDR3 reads CASSHTGTGANVLTF. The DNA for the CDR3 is TGTGCCAGCAGCCACACAGGGACCGGGGCCAACGTCCTGACTTTC.

The CDR3 DNA reads as TGTGCCACCAGTGAGGGGACTAGCGGCACAGATACGCAGTATTTT. It translates to CATSEGTSGTDTQYF. This chain joins TRBV24-1 and TRBJ2-3; 10 bases fit TRBD2. Germline V gives CDR1 KGHDR, CDR2 SFDVKD. J gave up 1 base and V 4 bases, and 1 base lay outside the gene matches. The CDR3 sequence is 15 residues long.

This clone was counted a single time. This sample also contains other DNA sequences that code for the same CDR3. The CDR3 DNA is TGTGCCAGCAGCTCGCTAGCGGGAGTCAATGAGCAGTTCTTC. This translates into CASSSLAGVNEQFF. The V call is TRBV9, the J call TRBJ2-1; TRBD2 agrees at 10 bases. The V segment lost 4 bases and the J segment 6 bases; nucleotides outside the gene matches: 4. The CDR3 is 14 residues long. CDR1 SGDLS and CDR2 YYNGEE come from the germline V gene.

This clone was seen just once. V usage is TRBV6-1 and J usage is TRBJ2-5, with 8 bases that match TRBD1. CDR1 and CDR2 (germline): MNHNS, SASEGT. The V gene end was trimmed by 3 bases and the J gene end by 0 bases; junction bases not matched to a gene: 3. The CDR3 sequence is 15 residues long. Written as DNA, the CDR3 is TGTGCCAGCAGTGAGGCACAGGGGGACCAAGAGACCCAGTACTTC. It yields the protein CASSEAQGDQETQYF.

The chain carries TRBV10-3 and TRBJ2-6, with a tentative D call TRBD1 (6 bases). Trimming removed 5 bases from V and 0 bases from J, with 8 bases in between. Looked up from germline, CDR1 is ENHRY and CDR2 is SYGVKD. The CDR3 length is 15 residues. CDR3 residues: CAISRTDSGANVLTF. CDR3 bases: TGTGCCATCAGTCGGACAGACTCTGGGGCCAACGTCCTGACTTTC.

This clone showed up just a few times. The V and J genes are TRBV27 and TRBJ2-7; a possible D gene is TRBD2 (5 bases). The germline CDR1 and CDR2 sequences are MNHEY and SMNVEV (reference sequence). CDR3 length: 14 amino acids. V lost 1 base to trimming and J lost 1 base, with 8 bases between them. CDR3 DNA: TGTGCCAGCAGTTTATACCGAGGGTCCTACGAGCAGTACTTC. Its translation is CASSLYRGSYEQYF.

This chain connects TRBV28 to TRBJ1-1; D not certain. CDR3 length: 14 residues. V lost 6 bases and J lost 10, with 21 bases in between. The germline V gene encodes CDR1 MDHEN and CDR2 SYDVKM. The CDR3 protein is CASSGRRRTRGAFF. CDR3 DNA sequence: TGTGCCAGCAGCGGGCGCAGGCGGACCCGGGGAGCTTTCTTT.

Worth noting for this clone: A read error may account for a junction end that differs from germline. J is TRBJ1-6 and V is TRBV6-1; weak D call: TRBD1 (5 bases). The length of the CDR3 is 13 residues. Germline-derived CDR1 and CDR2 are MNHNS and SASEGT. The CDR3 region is CASGEGRGSPLHF. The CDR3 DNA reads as TGTGCCAGCGGTGAGGGGAGAGGTTCACCCCTCCACTTT.

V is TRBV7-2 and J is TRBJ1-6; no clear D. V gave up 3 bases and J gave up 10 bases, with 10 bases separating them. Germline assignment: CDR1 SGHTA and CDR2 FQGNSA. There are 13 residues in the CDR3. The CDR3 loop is CASSFSGGSPLHF. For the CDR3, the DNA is TGTGCCAGCAGCTTTTCGGGAGGGTCACCCCTCCACTTT. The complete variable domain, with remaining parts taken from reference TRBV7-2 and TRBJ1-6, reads GAGVSQSPSNKVTEKGKDVELRCDPISGHTALYWYRQSLGQGLEFLIYFQGNSAPDKSGLPSDRFSAERTGGSVSTLTIQRTQQEDSAVYLCASSFSGGSPLHFGNGTRLTVT.

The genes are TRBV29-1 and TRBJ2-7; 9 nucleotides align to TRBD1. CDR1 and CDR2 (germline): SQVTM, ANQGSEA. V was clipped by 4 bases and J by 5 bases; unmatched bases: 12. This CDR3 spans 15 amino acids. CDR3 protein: CSVVPAGQGSHEQYF. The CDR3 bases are TGCAGCGTTGTCCCCGCGGGACAGGGAAGCCACGAGCAGTACTTC.

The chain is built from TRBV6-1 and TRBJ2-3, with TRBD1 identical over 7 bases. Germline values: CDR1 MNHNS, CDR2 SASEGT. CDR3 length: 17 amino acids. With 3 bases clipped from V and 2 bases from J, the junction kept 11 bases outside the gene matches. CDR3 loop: CASSDLRGGSPTDTQYF. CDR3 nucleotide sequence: TGTGCCAGCAGTGATTTACGAGGGGGCTCCCCCACAGATACGCAGTATTTT.

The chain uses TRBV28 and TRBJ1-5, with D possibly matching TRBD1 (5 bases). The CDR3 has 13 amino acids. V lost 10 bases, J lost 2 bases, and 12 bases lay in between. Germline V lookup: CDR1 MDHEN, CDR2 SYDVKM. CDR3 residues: CAITDSGNQPQHF. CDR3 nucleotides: TGTGCCATTACTGACAGTGGCAATCAGCCCCAGCATTTT. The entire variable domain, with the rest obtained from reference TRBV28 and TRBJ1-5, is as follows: DVKVTQSSRYLVKRTGEKVFLECVQDMDHENMFWYRQDPGLGLRLIYFSYDVKMKEKGDIPEGYSVSREKKERFSLILESASTNQTSMYLCAITDSGNQPQHFGDGTRLSIL.

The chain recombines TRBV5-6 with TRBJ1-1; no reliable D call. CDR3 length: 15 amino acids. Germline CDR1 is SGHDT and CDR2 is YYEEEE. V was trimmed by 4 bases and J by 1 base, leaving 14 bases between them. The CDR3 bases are TGTGCCAGCAGCCCCCGACGGACTCCGAACACTGAAGCTTTCTTT. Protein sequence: CASSPRRTPNTEAFF.

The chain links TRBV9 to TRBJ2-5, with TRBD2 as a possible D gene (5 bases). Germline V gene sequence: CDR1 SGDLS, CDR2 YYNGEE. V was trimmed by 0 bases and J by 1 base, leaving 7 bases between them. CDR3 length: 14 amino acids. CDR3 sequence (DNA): TGTGCCAGCAGCGTAGGAGCGGCCCAAGAGACCCAGTACTTC. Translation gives CASSVGAAQETQYF.

The CDR3 here is CASSGTGDSPLHF. The CDR3 DNA is TGTGCCAGTAGTGGGACAGGGGACTCACCCCTCCACTTT. The rearrangement uses TRBV19 and TRBJ1-6; TRBD1 agrees at 10 bases. The CDR3 runs to 13 residues. The V segment lost 5 bases and the J segment 10 bases; nucleotides outside the gene matches: 2. The germline CDR1 and CDR2 sequences are LNHDA and SQIVND (reference sequence).